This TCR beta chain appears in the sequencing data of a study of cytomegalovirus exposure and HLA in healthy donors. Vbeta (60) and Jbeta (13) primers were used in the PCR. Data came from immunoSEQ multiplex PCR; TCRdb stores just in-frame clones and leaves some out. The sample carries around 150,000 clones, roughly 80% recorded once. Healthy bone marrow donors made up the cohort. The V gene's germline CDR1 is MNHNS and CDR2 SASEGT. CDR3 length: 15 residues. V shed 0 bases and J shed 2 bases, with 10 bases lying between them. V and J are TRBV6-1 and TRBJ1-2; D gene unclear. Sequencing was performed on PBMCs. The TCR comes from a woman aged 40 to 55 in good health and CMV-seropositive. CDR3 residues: CASSEALRGNYGYTF. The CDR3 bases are TGTGCCAGCAGTGAAGCGCTTCGAGGAAACTATGGCTACACCTTC.